This T cell receptor beta chain derives from a study of shared clonotypes between healthy human individuals. Replicate PCRs for sorted subsets used approximately 190 ng DNA; this equaled tens of thousands of T cell genomes. Assay: immunoSEQ multiplex PCR; the TCRdb copy retains only in-frame clones and omits some. The sample has over 700,000 clones; 55% to 80% are singletons. This clone showed up just once. What it recognizes is unknown. The same CDR3 also results from other DNA sequences found in this sample. General study points: Non-shared clonotypes had lower generation probabilities than clonotypes shared by all four sorted-subset donors.

Trimming removed 6 bases from V and 5 bases from J, with 11 bases in between. The CDR3 loop spans 13 amino acids. Per the germline V gene, CDR1 is SGHDN and CDR2 is FVKESK. Naive CD4+ cells were CD45RA-selected; the remaining cells were memory. The chain employs TRBV14 and TRBJ1-5; no definite D call. Sequenced material: memory CD4+ T cells sorted from blood. Noted subset: CD45RA-negative fraction. The receptor was derived from a woman aged 25 to 45 in good health. Written as DNA, the CDR3 is TGTGCCAGCAGTCTCCAGGAGGATCAGCCCCAGCATTTT. Its translation: CASSLQEDQPQHF.